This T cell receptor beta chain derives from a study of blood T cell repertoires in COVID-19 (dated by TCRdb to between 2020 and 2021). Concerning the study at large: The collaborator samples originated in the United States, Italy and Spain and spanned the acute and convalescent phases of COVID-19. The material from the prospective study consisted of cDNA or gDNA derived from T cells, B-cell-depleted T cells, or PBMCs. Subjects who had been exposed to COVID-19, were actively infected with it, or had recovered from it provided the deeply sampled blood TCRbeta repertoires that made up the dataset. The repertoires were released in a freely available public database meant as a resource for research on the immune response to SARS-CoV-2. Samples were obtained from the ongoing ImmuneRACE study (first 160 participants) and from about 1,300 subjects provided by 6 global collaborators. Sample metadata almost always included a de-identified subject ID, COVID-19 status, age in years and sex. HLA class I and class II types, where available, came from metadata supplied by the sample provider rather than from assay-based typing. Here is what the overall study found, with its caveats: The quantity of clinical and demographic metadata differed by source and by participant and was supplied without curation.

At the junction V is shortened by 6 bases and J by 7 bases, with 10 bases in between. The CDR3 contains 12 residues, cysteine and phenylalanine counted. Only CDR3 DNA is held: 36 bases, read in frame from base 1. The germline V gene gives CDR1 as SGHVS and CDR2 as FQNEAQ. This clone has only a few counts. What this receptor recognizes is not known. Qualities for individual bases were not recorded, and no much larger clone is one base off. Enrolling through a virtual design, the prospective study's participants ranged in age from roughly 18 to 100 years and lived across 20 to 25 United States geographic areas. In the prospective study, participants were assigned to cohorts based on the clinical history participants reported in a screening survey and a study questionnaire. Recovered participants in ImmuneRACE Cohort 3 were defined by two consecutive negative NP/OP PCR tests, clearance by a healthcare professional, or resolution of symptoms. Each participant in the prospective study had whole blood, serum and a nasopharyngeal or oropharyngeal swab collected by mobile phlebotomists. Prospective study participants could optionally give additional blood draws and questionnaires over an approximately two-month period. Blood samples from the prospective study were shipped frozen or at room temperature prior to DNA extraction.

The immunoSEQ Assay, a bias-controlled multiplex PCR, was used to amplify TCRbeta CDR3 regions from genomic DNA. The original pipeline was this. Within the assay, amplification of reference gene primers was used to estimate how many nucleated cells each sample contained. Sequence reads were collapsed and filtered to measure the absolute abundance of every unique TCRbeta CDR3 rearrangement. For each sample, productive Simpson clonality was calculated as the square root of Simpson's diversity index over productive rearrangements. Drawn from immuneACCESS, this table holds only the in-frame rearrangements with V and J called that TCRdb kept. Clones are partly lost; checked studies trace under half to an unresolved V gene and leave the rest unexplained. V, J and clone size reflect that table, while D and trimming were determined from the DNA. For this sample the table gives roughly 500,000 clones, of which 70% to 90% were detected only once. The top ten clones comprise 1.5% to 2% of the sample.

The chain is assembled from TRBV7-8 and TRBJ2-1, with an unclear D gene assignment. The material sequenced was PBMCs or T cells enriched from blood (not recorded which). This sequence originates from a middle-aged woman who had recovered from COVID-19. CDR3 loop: CASRRRANEQFF. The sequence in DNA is TGTGCCAGCAGGCGGCGTGCGAATGAGCAGTTCTTC.